Sequencing of this TCR beta chain was carried out in a study of breast tumors, draining lymph nodes, adjacent tissues. Findings of the study overall: The lymph node origin of tumor T cells was framed as consistent with a hypothesis, not demonstrated. Luminal-like breast cancer showed significantly higher tumor–nontumor repertoire similarity than basal-like. Compared with lymph nodes, tumors were less diverse; compared with nontumor tissue, more.

Samples came from axillary lymph nodes draining the breast cancer. V was pared by 8 bases and J by 9 bases, with 23 bases between. CDR3 length: 16 amino acids. The V gene's germline CDR1 is SGHAT and CDR2 FQNNGV. Concerning this clonotype itself: Its target is not known.

TCRdb redid the calling of the multiplex PCR reads with MiXCR, one entry per CDR3 protein. The sample yields 150,000 to 200,000 distinct CDR3 sequences, approximately 30% seen once. Sequencing used axillary lymph node tissue. The chain is built from TRBV11-2 and TRBJ1-6, with D tentatively TRBD1 (6 bases). The sequence was obtained from a female donor with breast cancer. Some clones in this sample may be carry-over from other donors' samples. The CDR3 DNA reads TGTGCCAGCGGCAAAGACACGGACAGTGGGACTTCACCCCTCCACTTT. Its translation is CASGKDTDSGTSPLHF.